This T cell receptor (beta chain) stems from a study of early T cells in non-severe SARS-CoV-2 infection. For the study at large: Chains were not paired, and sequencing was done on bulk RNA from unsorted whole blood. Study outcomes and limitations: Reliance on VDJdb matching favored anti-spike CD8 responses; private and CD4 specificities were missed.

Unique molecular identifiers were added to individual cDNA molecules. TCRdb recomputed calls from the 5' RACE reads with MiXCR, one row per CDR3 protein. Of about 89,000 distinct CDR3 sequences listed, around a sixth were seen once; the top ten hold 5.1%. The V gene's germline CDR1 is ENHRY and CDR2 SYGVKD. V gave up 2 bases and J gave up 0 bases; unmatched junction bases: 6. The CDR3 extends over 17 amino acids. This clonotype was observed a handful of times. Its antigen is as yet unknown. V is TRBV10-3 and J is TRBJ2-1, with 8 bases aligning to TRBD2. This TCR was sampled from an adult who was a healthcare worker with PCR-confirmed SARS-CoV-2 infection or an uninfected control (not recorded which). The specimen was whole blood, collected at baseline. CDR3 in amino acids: CAISERLAGSSYNEQFF. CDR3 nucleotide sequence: TGTGCCATCAGTGAGCGTTTAGCGGGAAGCTCCTACAATGAGCAGTTCTTC.